This TCR beta chain was identified during a study of cytomegalovirus exposure and HLA in healthy donors. Whole-study context: From 150 million to 200 million T cells, an earlier analysis saw roughly 110 million unique TCR beta sequences. Some 85 million unique TCRs, all from HLA-typed donors, were included in an early release of the data.

V was trimmed by 4 bases and J by 0 bases, leaving 12 bases between them. The CDR3 runs to 15 residues. Germline loops: CDR1 SGHNT, CDR2 YYREEE (reference sequence). With regard to this clone: Antigen unknown.

Primers included in the PCR were 60 Vbeta and 13 Jbeta primers. The table came from immunoSEQ multiplex PCR; TCRdb's copy has only in-frame clones and leaves some out. This sample has about 59,000 clones; more than 80% occur once, and the top ten carry 1.5%. Findings and limits, study-wide: Analyses of presence/absence relied on an assumption of roughly uniform sequencing depth across donors.

This sequence joins TRBV5-4 and TRBJ2-3; TRBD1 is a possible D gene (6 bases). The specimen sequenced was PBMCs. This receptor was taken from a man aged 25 to 45 in good health and CMV-seropositive. In DNA, the CDR3 is TGTGCCAGCAGCATTCCGGGACAAAGCACAGATACGCAGTATTTT. Translating gives CASSIPGQSTDTQYF.